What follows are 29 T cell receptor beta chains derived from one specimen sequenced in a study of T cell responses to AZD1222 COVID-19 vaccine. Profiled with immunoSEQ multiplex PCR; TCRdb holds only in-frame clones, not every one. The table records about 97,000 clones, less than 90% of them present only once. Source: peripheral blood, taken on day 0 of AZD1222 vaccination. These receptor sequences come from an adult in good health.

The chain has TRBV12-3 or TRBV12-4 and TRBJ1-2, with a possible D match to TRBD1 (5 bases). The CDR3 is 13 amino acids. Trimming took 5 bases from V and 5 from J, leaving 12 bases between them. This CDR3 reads CASSPWDGYGYTF. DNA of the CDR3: TGTGCCAGCAGTCCGTGGGACGGATATGGCTACACCTTC.

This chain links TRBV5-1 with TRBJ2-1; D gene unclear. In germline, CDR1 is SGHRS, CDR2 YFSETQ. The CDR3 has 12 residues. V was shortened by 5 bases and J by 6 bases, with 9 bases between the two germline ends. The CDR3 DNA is TGCGCCAGCAGACGGGCAGGCAATGAGCAGTTCTTC. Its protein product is CASRRAGNEQFF. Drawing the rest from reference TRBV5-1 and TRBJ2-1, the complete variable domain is KAGVTQTPRYLIKTRGQQVTLSCSPISGHRSVSWYQQTPGQGLQFLFEYFSETQRNKGNFPGRFSGRQFSNSRSEMNVSTLELGDSALYLCASRRAGNEQFFGPGTRLTVL.

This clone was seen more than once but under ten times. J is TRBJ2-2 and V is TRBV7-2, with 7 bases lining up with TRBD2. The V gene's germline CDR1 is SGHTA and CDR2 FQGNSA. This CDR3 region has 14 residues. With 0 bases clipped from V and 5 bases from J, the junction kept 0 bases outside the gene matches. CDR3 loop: CASSLAGGTGELFF. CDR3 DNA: TGTGCCAGCAGCTTAGCGGGGGGGACCGGGGAGCTGTTTTTT.

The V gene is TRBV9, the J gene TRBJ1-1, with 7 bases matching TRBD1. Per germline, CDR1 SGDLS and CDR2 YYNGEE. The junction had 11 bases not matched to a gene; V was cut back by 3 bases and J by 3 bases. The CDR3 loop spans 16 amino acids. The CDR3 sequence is CASSAGDRAGYTEAFF. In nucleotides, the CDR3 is TGTGCCAGCAGCGCGGGAGACAGGGCAGGTTACACTGAAGCTTTCTTT.

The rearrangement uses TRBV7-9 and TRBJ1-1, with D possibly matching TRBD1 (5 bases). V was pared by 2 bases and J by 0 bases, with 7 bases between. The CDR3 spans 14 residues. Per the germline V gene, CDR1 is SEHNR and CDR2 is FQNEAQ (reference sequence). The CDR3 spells CASSLRGMNTEAFF. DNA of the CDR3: TGTGCCAGCAGCTTAAGGGGAATGAACACTGAAGCTTTCTTT.

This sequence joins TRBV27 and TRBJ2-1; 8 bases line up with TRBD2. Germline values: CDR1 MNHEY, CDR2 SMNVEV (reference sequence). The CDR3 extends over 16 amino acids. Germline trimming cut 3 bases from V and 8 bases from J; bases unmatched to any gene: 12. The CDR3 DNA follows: TGTGCCAGCAGTTTCCAAGGACTAGCTCTTCGGGATGAGCAGTTCTTC. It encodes CASSFQGLALRDEQFF.

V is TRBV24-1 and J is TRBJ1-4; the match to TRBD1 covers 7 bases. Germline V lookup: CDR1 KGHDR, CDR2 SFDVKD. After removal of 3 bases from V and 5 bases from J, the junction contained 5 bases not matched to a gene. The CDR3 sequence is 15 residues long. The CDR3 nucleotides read TGTGCCACCAGTGATCCCGGGACAGCAAATGAAAAACTGTTTTTT. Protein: CATSDPGTANEKLFF.

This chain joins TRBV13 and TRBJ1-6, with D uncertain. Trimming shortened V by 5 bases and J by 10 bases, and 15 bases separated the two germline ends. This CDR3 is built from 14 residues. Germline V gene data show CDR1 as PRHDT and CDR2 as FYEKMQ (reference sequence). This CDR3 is CASSTRTDGSPLHF. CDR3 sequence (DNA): TGTGCCAGCAGCACCCGGACGGACGGGTCACCCCTCCACTTT.

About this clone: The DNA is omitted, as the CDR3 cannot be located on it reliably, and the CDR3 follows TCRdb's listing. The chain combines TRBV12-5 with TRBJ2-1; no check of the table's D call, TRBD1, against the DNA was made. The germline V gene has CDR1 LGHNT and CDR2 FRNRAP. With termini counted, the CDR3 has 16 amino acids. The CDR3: CASGLGTGQYYNEQFF.

The DNA for the CDR3 is TGTGCCAGCAGCTTAGTTTCTACGGGGGCTGGCCAGCCCCAGCATTTT. This translates into CASSLVSTGAGQPQHF. This sequence joins TRBV7-2 and TRBJ1-5, with D perhaps TRBD1 (6 bases). The V and J ends lost 1 base and 7 bases respectively, with 17 bases between them. This CDR3 comprises 16 residues. Germline assignment: CDR1 SGHTA and CDR2 FQGNSA.

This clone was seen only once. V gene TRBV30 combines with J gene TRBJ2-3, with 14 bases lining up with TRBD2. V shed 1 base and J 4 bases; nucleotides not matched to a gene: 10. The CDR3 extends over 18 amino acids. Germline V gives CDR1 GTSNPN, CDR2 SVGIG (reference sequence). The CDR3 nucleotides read TGTGCCTGGAGTGGCGGGACTAGCGGGAGAGTAAGCGCAGATACGCAGTATTTT. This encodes CAWSGGTSGRVSADTQYF.

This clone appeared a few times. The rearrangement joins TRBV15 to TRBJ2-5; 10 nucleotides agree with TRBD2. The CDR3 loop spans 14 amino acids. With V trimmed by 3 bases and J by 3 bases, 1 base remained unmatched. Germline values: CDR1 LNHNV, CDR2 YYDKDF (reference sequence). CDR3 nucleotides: TGTGCCACCAGCAGCCTAGCGGGAGAAGAGACCCAGTACTTC. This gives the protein CATSSLAGEETQYF.

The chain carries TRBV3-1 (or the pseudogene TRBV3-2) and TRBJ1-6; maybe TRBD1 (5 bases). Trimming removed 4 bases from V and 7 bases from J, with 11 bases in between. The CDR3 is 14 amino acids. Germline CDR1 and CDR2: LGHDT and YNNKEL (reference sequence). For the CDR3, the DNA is TGTGCCAGCAGCCTGAGGGGCCGGAATTCACCCCTCCACTTT. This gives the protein CASSLRGRNSPLHF.

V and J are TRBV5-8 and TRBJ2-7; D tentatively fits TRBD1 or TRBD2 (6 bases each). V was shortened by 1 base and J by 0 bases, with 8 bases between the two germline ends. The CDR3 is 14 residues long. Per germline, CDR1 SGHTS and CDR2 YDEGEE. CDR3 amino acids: CASSLRGVSYEQYF. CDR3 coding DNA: TGTGCCAGCAGCTTGAGGGGGGTCTCCTACGAGCAGTACTTC.

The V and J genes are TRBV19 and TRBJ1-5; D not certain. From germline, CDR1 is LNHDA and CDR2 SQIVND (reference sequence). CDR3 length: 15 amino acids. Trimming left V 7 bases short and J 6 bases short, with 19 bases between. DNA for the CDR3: TGTGCCAGTATCAGTGGACGGACGGACGGTCAGCCCCAGCATTTT. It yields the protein CASISGRTDGQPQHF.

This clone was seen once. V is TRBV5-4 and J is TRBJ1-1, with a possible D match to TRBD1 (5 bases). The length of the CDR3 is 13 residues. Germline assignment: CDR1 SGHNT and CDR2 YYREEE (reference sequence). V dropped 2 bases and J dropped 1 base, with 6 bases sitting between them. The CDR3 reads CASSFDRNTEAFF. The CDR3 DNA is TGTGCCAGCAGCTTTGACAGGAACACTGAAGCTTTCTTT.

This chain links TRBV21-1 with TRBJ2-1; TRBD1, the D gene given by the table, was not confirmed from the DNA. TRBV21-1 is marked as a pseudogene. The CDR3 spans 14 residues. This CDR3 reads CASSKGPGHLEQFF. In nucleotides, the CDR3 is TGTGCCAGCAGCAAAGGCCCCGGACACCTAGAGCAGTTCTTC.

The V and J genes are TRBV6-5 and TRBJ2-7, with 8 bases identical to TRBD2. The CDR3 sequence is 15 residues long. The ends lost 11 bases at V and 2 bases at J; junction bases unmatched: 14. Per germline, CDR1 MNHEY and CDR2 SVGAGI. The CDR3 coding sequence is TGTGCCTCGTCCGGGGGGGACGCGTTGGCCTACGAGCAGTACTTC. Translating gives CASSGGDALAYEQYF.

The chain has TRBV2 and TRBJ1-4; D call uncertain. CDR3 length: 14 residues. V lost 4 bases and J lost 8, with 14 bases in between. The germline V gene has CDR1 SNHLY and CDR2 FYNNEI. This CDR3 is CASSGRTGGEKLFF. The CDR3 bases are TGTGCCAGCAGTGGAAGGACGGGTGGGGAAAAACTGTTTTTT.

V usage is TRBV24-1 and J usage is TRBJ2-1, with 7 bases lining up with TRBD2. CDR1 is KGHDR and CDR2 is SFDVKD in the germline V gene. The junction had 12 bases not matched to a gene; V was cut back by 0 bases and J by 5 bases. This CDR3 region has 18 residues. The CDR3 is CATSDLGWWTSSDNEQFF. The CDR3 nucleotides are TGTGCCACCAGTGATTTGGGGTGGTGGACTAGTAGCGACAATGAGCAGTTCTTC.

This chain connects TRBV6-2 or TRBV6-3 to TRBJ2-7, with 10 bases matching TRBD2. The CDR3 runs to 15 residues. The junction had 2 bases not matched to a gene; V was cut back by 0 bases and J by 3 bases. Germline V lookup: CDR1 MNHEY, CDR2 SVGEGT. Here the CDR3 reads CASSYSRLAGYEQYF. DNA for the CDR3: TGTGCCAGCAGTTACTCGCGACTAGCGGGCTACGAGCAGTACTTC.

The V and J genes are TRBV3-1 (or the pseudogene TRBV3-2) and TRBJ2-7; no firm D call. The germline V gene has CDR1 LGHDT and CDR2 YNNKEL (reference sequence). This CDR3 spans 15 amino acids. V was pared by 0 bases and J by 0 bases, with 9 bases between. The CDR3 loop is CASSQDSRPSYEQYF. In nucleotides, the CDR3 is TGTGCCAGCAGCCAAGATAGCAGGCCCTCCTACGAGCAGTACTTC.

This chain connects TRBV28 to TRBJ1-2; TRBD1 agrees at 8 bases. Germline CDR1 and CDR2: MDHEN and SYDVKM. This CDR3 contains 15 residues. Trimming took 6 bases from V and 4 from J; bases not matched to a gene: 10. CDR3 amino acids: CASRPDRGGIYGYTF. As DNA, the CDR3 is TGTGCCAGCAGACCCGACAGGGGTGGTATCTATGGCTACACCTTC.

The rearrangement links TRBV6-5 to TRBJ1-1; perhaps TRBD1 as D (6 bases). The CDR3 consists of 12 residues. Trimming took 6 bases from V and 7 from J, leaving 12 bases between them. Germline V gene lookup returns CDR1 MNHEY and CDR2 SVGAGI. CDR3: CASRSEGGEAFF. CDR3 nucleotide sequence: TGTGCCAGCAGATCAGAGGGGGGTGAAGCTTTCTTT.

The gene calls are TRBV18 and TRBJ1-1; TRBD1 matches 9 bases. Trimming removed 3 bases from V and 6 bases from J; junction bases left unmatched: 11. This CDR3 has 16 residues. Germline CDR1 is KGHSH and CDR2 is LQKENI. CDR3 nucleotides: TGTGCCAGCTCACCGAAACAGGGGGCGATTGGCTCTGAAGCTTTCTTT. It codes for CASSPKQGAIGSEAFF.

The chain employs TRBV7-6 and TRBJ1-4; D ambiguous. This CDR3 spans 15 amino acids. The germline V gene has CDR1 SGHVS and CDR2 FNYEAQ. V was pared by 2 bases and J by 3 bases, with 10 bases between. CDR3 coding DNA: TGTGCCAGCAGCTTACAGGTTGCAGCTAATGAAAAACTGTTTTTT. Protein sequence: CASSLQVAANEKLFF.

The CDR3 sequence is CASSLDSGAGELFF. The DNA of the CDR3 is TGTGCCAGCAGCTTAGATTCAGGAGCCGGGGAGCTGTTTTTT. The chain combines TRBV7-6 with TRBJ2-2, with D unclear. The germline CDR1 and CDR2 sequences are SGHVS and FNYEAQ. The CDR3 is made up of 14 amino acids. V was shortened by 1 base and J by 6 bases, with 9 bases between the two germline ends.

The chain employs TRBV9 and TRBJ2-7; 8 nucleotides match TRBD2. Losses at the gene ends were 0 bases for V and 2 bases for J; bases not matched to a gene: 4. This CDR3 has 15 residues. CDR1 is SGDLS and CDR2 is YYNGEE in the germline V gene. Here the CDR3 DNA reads TGTGCCAGCAGCGTAGTAGCGGGAATTACCTACGAGCAGTACTTC. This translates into CASSVVAGITYEQYF.

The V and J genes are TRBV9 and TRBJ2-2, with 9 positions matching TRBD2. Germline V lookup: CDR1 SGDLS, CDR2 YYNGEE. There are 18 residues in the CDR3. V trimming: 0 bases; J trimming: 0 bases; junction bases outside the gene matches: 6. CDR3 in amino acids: CASSVGEGLAANTGELFF. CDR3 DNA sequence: TGTGCCAGCAGCGTAGGGGAGGGACTAGCCGCGAACACCGGGGAGCTGTTTTTT. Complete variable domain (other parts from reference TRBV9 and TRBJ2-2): DSGVTQTPKHLITATGQRVTLRCSPRSGDLSVYWYQQSLDQGLQFLIQYYNGEERAKGNILERFSAQQFPDLHSELNLSSLELGDSALYFCASSVGEGLAANTGELFFGEGSRLTVL.